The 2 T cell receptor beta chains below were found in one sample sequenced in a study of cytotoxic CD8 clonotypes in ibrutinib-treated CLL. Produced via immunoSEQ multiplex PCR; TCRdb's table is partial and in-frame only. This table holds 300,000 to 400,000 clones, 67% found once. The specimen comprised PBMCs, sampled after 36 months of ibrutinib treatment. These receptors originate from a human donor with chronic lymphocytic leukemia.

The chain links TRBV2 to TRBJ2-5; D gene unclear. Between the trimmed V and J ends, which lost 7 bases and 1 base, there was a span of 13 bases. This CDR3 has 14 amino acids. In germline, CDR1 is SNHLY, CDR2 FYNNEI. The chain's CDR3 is CASKPSQFQETQYF. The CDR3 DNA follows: TGTGCCAGCAAGCCCTCTCAGTTCCAAGAGACCCAGTACTTC.

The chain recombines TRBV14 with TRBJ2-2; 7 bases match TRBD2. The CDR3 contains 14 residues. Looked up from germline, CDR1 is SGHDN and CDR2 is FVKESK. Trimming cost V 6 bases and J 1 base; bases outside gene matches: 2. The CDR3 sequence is CASRASGNTGELFF. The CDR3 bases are TGTGCCAGCAGGGCTAGCGGGAACACCGGGGAGCTGTTTTTT.